This T cell receptor beta chain was sequenced for a study of blood T cell repertoires in COVID-19. In the study overall: Acute and convalescent COVID-19 samples came from the United States, Italy and Spain.

While infection was still active, Seattle patients were enrolled and then followed longitudinally. As handled by the study authors: Estimated nucleated cell counts came from reference gene primer amplification. Data came from immunoSEQ multiplex PCR; TCRdb stores just in-frame clones and leaves some out. Clone size and the V and J calls come from that table; the DNA yielded D and trimming. Of about 370,000 clones in the sample, about 89% were seen once. The material sequenced was peripheral blood. The TCR comes from a woman in her 30s with COVID-19, enrolled during active disease.

The CDR3 bases are TGCGCCAGCAGCCAAGGAGACAGCGGGGGGGCAACAGAGACCCAGTACTTC. Translation: CASSQGDSGGATETQYF. The chain has TRBV4-1 and TRBJ2-5, with TRBD2 matching 10 bases. The CDR3 has 17 residues. After removal of 1 base from V and 4 bases from J, the junction contained 9 bases not matched to a gene. The germline V gene has CDR1 MGHRA and CDR2 YSYEKL.